The source of this T cell receptor (beta chain) is a study of early T cells in non-severe SARS-CoV-2 infection. CDR3 length: 12 residues. CDR1 SEHNR and CDR2 FQNEAQ come from the germline V gene (reference sequence). Deletions cut 5 bases from V and 5 bases from J, with 10 bases between. Unique molecular identifiers were attached to individual cDNA molecules. A single record per CDR3 protein comes from TCRdb applying MiXCR to the 5' RACE reads. The table includes 45,000 or so distinct CDR3 sequences, 5.5% to 6.5% detected once. This clonotype occurred many times. This TCR came from an adult who was a healthcare worker with PCR-confirmed SARS-CoV-2 infection or an uninfected control (not recorded which). Sequencing was performed on whole blood. The rearrangement uses TRBV7-9 and TRBJ2-7; D uncertain. For the CDR3, the DNA is TGTGCCAGCAGCCCCGGGTCCCACGAGCAGTACTTC. Translating it yields CASSPGSHEQYF. Drawing the rest from reference TRBV7-9 and TRBJ2-7, the complete variable domain is DTGVSQNPRHKITKRGQNVTFRCDPISEHNRLYWYRQTLGQGPEFLTYFQNEAQLEKSRLLSDRFSAERPKGSFSTLEIQRTEQGDSAMYLCASSPGSHEQYFGPGTRLTVT.